What follows describes a single TCR beta chain. Negative isolation yielded CD4+ and CD8+ T cells, and FACS enriched TEMRA cells. These data originate in a study of CD8 T cells in Susac syndrome. V was pared by 4 bases and J by 5 bases, with 12 bases between. This CDR3 has 14 amino acids. Germline CDR1 SGDLS, CDR2 YYNGEE. The RNA input was 0.5 to 1 ug, and it was reverse transcribed with random hexamers. Each CDR3 protein gets one entry after TCRdb re-called the immunoSEQ multiplex PCR reads with MiXCR. The repertoire includes roughly 50,000 distinct CDR3 sequences, 93% of them detected once, and less than 0.65% sits in the top ten.

What was sequenced was CD8+ T cells from PBMCs. The source of this sequence is a human donor in good health. The chain combines TRBV9 with TRBJ2-2; D call uncertain. This CDR3 reads CASSPFGGTGELFF. The DNA of the CDR3 is TGTGCCAGCAGCCCTTTTGGCGGAACCGGGGAGCTGTTTTTT. Supplemented by reference TRBV9 and TRBJ2-2, the full variable domain reads DSGVTQTPKHLITATGQRVTLRCSPRSGDLSVYWYQQSLDQGLQFLIQYYNGEERAKGNILERFSAQQFPDLHSELNLSSLELGDSALYFCASSPFGGTGELFFGEGSRLTVL.